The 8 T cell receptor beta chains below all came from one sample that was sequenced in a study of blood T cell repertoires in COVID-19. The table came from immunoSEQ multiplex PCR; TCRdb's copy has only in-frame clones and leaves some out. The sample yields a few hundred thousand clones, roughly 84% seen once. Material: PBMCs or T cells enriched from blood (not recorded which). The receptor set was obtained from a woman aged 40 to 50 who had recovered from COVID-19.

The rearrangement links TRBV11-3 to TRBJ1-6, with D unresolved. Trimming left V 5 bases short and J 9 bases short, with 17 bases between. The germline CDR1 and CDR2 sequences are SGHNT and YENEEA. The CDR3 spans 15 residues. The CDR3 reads CASSQTNRPSSPLHF. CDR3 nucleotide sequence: TGTGCCAGCAGCCAGACCAACAGACCCTCTTCACCCCTCCACTTT.

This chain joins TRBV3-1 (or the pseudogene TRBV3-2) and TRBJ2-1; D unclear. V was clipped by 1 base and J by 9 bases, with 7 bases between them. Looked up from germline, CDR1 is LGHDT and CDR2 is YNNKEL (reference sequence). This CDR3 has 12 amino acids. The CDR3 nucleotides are TGTGCCAGCAGCCAAGTAAGACTTGAGCAGTTCTTC. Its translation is CASSQVRLEQFF.

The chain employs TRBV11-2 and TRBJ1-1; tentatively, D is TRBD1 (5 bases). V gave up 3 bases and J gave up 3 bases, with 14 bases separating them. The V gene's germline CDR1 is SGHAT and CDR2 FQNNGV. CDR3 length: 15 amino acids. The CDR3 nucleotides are TGTGCCAGCAGCTTGCAACCTGGGGGGTACACTGAAGCTTTCTTT. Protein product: CASSLQPGGYTEAFF.

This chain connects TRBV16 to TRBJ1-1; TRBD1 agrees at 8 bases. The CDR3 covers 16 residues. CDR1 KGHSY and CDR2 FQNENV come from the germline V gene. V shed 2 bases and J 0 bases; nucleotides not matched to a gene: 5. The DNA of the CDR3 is TGTGCCAGCAGCCAAATCTGGGACAGGTTGAACACTGAAGCTTTCTTT. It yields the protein CASSQIWDRLNTEAFF.

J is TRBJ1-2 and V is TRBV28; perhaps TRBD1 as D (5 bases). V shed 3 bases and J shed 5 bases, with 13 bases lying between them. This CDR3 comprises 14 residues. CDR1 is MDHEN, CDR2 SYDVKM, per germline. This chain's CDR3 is CASSLEGRWYGYTF. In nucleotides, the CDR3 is TGTGCCAGCAGTTTGGAGGGACGGTGGTATGGCTACACCTTC.

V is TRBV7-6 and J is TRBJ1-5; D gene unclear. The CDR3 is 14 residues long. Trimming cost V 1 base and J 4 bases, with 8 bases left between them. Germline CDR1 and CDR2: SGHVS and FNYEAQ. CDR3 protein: CASSLDLGNQPQHF. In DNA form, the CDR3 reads TGTGCCAGCAGCTTAGACCTAGGTAATCAGCCCCAGCATTTT.

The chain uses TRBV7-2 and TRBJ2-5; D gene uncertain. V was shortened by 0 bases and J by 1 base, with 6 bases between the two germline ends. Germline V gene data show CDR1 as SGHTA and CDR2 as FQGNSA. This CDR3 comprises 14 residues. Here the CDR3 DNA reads TGTGCCAGCAGCTTAGCGCGACTCCAAGAGACCCAGTACTTC. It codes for CASSLARLQETQYF.

DNA for the CDR3: TGTGCCAGCAGCTTGGGGGCTTCCGCTACCTACGAGCAGTACGTC. Translating it yields CASSLGASATYEQYV. The chain is built from TRBV11-3 and TRBJ2-7, with D tentatively TRBD1 (6 bases). Germline V gene lookup returns CDR1 SGHNT and CDR2 YENEEA. Trimming removed 3 bases from V and 2 bases from J, with 14 bases in between. This CDR3 is built from 15 residues.